This is a list of T cell receptor beta chains from one sample in a study of neoadjuvant anti-PD-1 for oral cavity cancer. Here immunoSEQ multiplex PCR was the method, and the copy in TCRdb shows in-frame clones only, minus some. The table lists more than 12,000 clones, roughly 41% of them singletons. The input for sequencing was tumor tissue, taken after nivolumab (anti-PD-1) treatment. These receptors were taken from a person aged 35-79 years with oral cavity squamous cell carcinoma. The CDR3 runs from the conserved cysteine through the conserved F or W. Fields, in order: D gene, V gene, clone size, J gene, CDR3 protein, CDR3 DNA. A D gene is named only where the DNA matches it firmly. Clone sizes are given selectively: once, few, many, or a class where the clone is expanded.

d_call: NA; v_call: TRBV27; clone_size: NA; j_call: TRBJ1-1; cdr3_aa: CASSPNLGPSNTEAFF; cdr3_nt: TGTGCCAGCAGTCCCAACCTCGGCCCAAGTAACACTGAAGCTTTCTTT
d_call: NA; v_call: TRBV7-2; clone_size: NA; j_call: TRBJ1-1; cdr3_aa: CASSLGLQGNTEAFF; cdr3_nt: TGTGCCAGCAGCTTAGGATTGCAGGGAAACACTGAAGCTTTCTTT
d_call: TRBD1; v_call: TRBV5-4; clone_size: NA; j_call: TRBJ1-2; cdr3_aa: CASSPDRGRNYGYTF; cdr3_nt: TGTGCCAGCAGCCCGGACAGGGGGCGCAACTATGGCTACACCTTC
d_call: TRBD1; v_call: TRBV19; clone_size: NA; j_call: TRBJ1-6; cdr3_aa: CASMARTGFSYNSPLHF; cdr3_nt: TGTGCCAGTATGGCTCGGACAGGGTTCTCCTATAATTCACCCCTCCACTTT
d_call: TRBD2; v_call: TRBV5-1; clone_size: NA; j_call: TRBJ2-6; cdr3_aa: CASSSAGLAVFSGANVLTF; cdr3_nt: TGCGCCAGCAGCTCGGCGGGACTAGCGGTTTTCTCTGGGGCCAACGTCCTGACTTTC
d_call: NA; v_call: TRBV10-1; clone_size: NA; j_call: TRBJ1-6; cdr3_aa: CASKERNNSPLHF; cdr3_nt: TGCGCCAGCAAGGAACGGAATAATTCACCCCTCCACTTT
d_call: NA; v_call: TRBV9; clone_size: NA; j_call: TRBJ2-3; cdr3_aa: CASSVGGAEDTQYF; cdr3_nt: TGTGCCAGCAGCGTAGGAGGGGCCGAGGATACGCAGTATTTT
d_call: NA; v_call: TRBV6-5; clone_size: few; j_call: TRBJ2-2; cdr3_aa: CASSKDTNTGELFF; cdr3_nt: TGTGCCAGCAGTAAGGACACGAACACCGGGGAGCTGTTTTTT
d_call: NA; v_call: TRBV9; clone_size: once; j_call: TRBJ2-3; cdr3_aa: CASSDTFNAPDTQYF; cdr3_nt: TGTGCCAGCAGCGACACTTTCAACGCCCCAGATACGCAGTATTTT
d_call: TRBD1; v_call: TRBV9; clone_size: NA; j_call: TRBJ1-3; cdr3_aa: CASSVDQGATGNTIYF; cdr3_nt: TGTGCCAGCAGCGTAGATCAGGGGGCGACTGGAAACACCATATATTTT
d_call: TRBD2; v_call: TRBV10-3; clone_size: NA; j_call: TRBJ2-1; cdr3_aa: CAIAGPPLSGGGYQSNEQFF; cdr3_nt: TGTGCCATCGCCGGGCCGCCCCTTAGCGGGGGGGGGTACCAGAGTAATGAGCAGTTCTTC
d_call: NA; v_call: TRBV30; clone_size: medium-sized; j_call: TRBJ1-2; cdr3_aa: CAWSVQGIYGYTF; cdr3_nt: TGTGCCTGGAGTGTACAGGGTATCTACGGCTACACCTTC
d_call: TRBD1; v_call: TRBV10-3; clone_size: NA; j_call: TRBJ1-1; cdr3_aa: CAISDRDRRTEAFF; cdr3_nt: TGTGCCATCAGTGACAGGGACAGGAGGACTGAAGCTTTCTTT
d_call: NA; v_call: TRBV7-2; clone_size: few; j_call: TRBJ1-5; cdr3_aa: CASSSGGGYQPQHF; cdr3_nt: TGTGCCAGCAGCTCCGGCGGGGGGTATCAGCCCCAGCATTTT
d_call: NA; v_call: TRBV25-1; clone_size: NA; j_call: TRBJ2-7; cdr3_aa: CASSVVGVRSYEQYF; cdr3_nt: TGTGCCAGCAGTGTTGTAGGGGTCCGCTCCTACGAGCAGTACTTC
d_call: TRBD1; v_call: TRBV5-4; clone_size: NA; j_call: TRBJ2-1; cdr3_aa: CASRKQGWNEQFF; cdr3_nt: TGTGCCAGCAGGAAACAGGGGTGGAATGAGCAGTTCTTC
d_call: TRBD1; v_call: TRBV2; clone_size: few; j_call: TRBJ2-1; cdr3_aa: CASRDPGQGYNEQFF; cdr3_nt: TGTGCCAGCAGGGACCCGGGACAGGGCTACAATGAGCAGTTCTTC
d_call: NA; v_call: TRBV7-2; clone_size: NA; j_call: TRBJ2-3; cdr3_aa: CASSSGPGTDTQYF; cdr3_nt: TGTGCCAGCAGCTCGGGGCCCGGCACAGATACGCAGTATTTT
d_call: NA; v_call: TRBV7-8; clone_size: NA; j_call: TRBJ1-5; cdr3_aa: CASSWEDGDQPQHF; cdr3_nt: TGTGCCAGCAGCTGGGAGGACGGCGATCAGCCCCAGCATTTT
d_call: NA; v_call: TRBV7-2; clone_size: NA; j_call: TRBJ2-2; cdr3_aa: CASSLEAGAGELFF; cdr3_nt: TGTGCCAGCAGCTTGGAGGCAGGGGCCGGGGAGCTGTTTTTT
d_call: TRBD2; v_call: TRBV28; clone_size: few; j_call: TRBJ2-2; cdr3_aa: CASSLTRTSGGRANTGELFF; cdr3_nt: TGTGCCAGCAGTCTTACCCGGACTAGCGGGGGACGCGCGAACACCGGGGAGCTGTTTTTT
d_call: NA; v_call: TRBV6-5; clone_size: NA; j_call: TRBJ2-7; cdr3_aa: CASRWTAGRLYEQYF; cdr3_nt: TGTGCCAGCAGATGGACAGCGGGGAGGCTTTACGAGCAGTACTTC
d_call: NA; v_call: TRBV4-3; clone_size: NA; j_call: TRBJ2-3; cdr3_aa: CASSQDLAGSTDTQYF; cdr3_nt: TGCGCCAGCAGCCAAGACTTGGCGGGTAGCACAGATACGCAGTATTTT
d_call: NA; v_call: TRBV6-4; clone_size: NA; j_call: TRBJ2-6; cdr3_aa: CASSDRETGANVLTF; cdr3_nt: TGTGCCAGCAGTGATCGGGAGACCGGGGCCAACGTCCTGACTTTC
d_call: NA; v_call: TRBV2; clone_size: few; j_call: TRBJ1-5; cdr3_aa: CASKWQSNQPQHF; cdr3_nt: TGTGCCAGCAAATGGCAGAGCAATCAGCCCCAGCATTTT
d_call: NA; v_call: TRBV5-4; clone_size: NA; j_call: TRBJ2-5; cdr3_aa: CASSLALGGETQYF; cdr3_nt: TGTGCCAGCAGCCTGGCCCTTGGTGGAGAGACCCAGTACTTC
d_call: NA; v_call: TRBV5-1; clone_size: NA; j_call: TRBJ2-3; cdr3_aa: CASSLVQPSPGDTQYF; cdr3_nt: TGCGCCAGCAGCTTGGTTCAACCATCCCCCGGGGATACGCAGTATTTT
d_call: TRBD1; v_call: TRBV7-9; clone_size: few; j_call: TRBJ1-1; cdr3_aa: CASSYRGNTEAFF; cdr3_nt: TGTGCCAGCAGCTACAGGGGAAACACTGAAGCTTTCTTT
d_call: TRBD1; v_call: TRBV6-5; clone_size: few; j_call: TRBJ1-1; cdr3_aa: CASSYWAGGNTEAFF; cdr3_nt: TGTGCCAGCAGTTACTGGGCAGGGGGAAACACTGAAGCTTTCTTT
d_call: TRBD2; v_call: TRBV6-1; clone_size: NA; j_call: TRBJ2-3; cdr3_aa: CASRPPGGRSTQYF; cdr3_nt: TGTGCCAGCAGACCTCCCGGCGGGAGAAGTACGCAGTATTTT
d_call: TRBD1; v_call: TRBV6-5; clone_size: NA; j_call: TRBJ1-2; cdr3_aa: CASSLGQADYGYTF; cdr3_nt: TGTGCCAGCAGTTTGGGACAGGCGGACTATGGCTACACCTTC
d_call: TRBD1; v_call: TRBV25-1; clone_size: medium-sized; j_call: TRBJ1-1; cdr3_aa: CASSEWDRTGAFF; cdr3_nt: TGTGCCAGCAGTGAATGGGACAGAACCGGAGCTTTCTTT
d_call: NA; v_call: TRBV7-9; clone_size: few; j_call: TRBJ1-2; cdr3_aa: CASSLEGLYGYTF; cdr3_nt: TGTGCCAGCAGCTTAGAGGGCCTCTATGGCTACACCTTC
d_call: NA; v_call: TRBV12-5; clone_size: NA; j_call: TRBJ2-1; cdr3_aa: CASAPGQAYNEQFF; cdr3_nt: TGTGCTAGTGCCCCGGGTCAGGCCTACAATGAGCAGTTCTTC
d_call: NA; v_call: TRBV2; clone_size: NA; j_call: TRBJ1-2; cdr3_aa: CASSLQGHTNYGYTF; cdr3_nt: TGTGCCAGCAGCTTACAGGGTCATACTAACTATGGCTACACCTTC
d_call: NA; v_call: TRBV25-1; clone_size: few; j_call: TRBJ1-2; cdr3_aa: CASSEAGSGYTF; cdr3_nt: TGTGCCAGCAGTGAAGCAGGGAGTGGCTACACCTTC
d_call: NA; v_call: TRBV19; clone_size: NA; j_call: TRBJ1-6; cdr3_aa: CASSIGGSYNSPLHF; cdr3_nt: TGTGCCAGTAGTATAGGAGGCTCCTATAATTCACCCCTCCACTTT